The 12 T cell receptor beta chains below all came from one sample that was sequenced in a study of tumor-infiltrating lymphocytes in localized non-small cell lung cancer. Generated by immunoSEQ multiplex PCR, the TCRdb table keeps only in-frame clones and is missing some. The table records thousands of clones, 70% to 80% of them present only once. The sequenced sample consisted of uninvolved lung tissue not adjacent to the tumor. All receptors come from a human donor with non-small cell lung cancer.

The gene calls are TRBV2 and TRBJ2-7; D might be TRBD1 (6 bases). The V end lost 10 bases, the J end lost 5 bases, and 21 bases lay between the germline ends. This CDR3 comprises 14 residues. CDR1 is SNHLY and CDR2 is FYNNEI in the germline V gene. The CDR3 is CAKKSGTRRDEQYF. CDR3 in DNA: TGTGCCAAAAAATCCGGGACAAGACGGGACGAGCAGTACTTC.

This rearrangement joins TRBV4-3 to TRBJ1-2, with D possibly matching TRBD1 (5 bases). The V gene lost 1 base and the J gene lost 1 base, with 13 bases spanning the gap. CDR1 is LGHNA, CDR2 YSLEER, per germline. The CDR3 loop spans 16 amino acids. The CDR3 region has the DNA TGCGCCAGCAGCCAAGCGGGGACTGGCTATAACTATGGCTACACCTTC. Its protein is CASSQAGTGYNYGYTF.

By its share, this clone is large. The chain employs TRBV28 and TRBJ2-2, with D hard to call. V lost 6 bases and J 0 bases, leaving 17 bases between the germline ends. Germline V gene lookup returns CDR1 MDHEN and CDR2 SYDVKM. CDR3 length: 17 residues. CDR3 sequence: CASRLLPRHSNTGELFF. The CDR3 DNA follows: TGTGCCAGCAGATTACTACCCAGGCACTCGAACACCGGGGAGCTGTTTTTT.

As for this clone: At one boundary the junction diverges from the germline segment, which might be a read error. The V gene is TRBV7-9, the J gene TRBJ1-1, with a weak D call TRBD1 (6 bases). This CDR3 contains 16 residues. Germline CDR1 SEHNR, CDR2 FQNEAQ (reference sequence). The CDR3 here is CASSPRLGGRNTEAFF. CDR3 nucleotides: TGCGCCAGCAGCCCCCGGTTAGGGGGGAGGAACACTGAAGCTTTCTTT.

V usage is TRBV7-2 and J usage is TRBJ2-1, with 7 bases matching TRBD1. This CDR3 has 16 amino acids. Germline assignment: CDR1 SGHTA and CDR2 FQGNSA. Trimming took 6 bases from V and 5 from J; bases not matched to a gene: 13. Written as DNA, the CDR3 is TGTGCCAGCAGTCCTACCGGGACAGCAGGACACAATGAGCAGTTCTTC. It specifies CASSPTGTAGHNEQFF.

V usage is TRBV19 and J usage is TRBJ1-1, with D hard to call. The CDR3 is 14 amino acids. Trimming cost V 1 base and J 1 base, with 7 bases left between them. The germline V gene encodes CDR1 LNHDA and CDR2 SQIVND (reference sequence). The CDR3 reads CASSIVTENTEAFF. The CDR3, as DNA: TGTGCCAGTAGTATAGTAACAGAGAACACTGAAGCTTTCTTT.

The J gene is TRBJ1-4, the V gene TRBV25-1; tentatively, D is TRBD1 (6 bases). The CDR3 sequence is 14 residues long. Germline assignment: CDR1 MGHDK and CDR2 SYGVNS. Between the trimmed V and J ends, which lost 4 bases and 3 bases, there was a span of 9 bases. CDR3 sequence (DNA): TGTGCCAGCAGTGGGGACACCTCTAATGAAAAACTGTTTTTT. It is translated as CASSGDTSNEKLFF. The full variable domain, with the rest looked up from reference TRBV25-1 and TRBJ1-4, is EADIYQTPRYLVIGTGKKITLECSQTMGHDKMYWYQQDPGMELHLIHYSYGVNSTEKGDLSSESTVSRIRTEHFPLTLESARPSHTSQYLCASSGDTSNEKLFFGSGTQLSVL.

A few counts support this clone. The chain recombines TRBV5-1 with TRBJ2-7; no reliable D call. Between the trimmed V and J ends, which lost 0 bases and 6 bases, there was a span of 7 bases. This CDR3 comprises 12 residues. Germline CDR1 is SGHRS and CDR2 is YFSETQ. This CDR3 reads CASSLVQTEQYF. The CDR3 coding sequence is TGCGCCAGCAGCTTGGTTCAGACCGAGCAGTACTTC.

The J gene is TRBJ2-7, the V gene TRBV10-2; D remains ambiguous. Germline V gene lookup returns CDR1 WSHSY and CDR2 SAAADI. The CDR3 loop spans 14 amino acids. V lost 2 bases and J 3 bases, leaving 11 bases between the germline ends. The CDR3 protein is CASSEVWVFYEQYF. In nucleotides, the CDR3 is TGCGCCAGCAGTGAGGTTTGGGTTTTCTACGAGCAGTACTTC.

CDR3 sequence reads: CAKQIGGQETQYF. The CDR3 nucleotides are TGCGCCAAGCAAATCGGGGGACAAGAGACCCAGTACTTC. The J gene is TRBJ2-5, the V gene TRBV10-1; the D gene is possibly TRBD2 (6 bases). V dropped 10 bases and J dropped 2 bases, with 14 bases sitting between them. The V gene's germline CDR1 is WNHNN and CDR2 SYGVQD (reference sequence). The CDR3 contains 13 residues.

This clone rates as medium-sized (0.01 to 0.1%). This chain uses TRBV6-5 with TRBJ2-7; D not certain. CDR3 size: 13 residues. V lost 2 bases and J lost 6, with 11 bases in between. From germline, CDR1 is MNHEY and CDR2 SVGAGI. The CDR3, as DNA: TGTGCCAGCAGTTACCCTGGACGGTTCGAGCAGTACTTC. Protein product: CASSYPGRFEQYF.

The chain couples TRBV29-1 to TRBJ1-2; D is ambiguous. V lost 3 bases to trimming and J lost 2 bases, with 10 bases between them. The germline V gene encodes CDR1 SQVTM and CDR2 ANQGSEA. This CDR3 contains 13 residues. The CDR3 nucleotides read TGCAGCGTTGAGTCCCAGGAGAACTATGGCTACACCTTC. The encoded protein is CSVESQENYGYTF. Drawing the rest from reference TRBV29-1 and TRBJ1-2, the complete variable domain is SAVISQKPSRDICQRGTSLTIQCQVDSQVTMMFWYRQQPGQSLTLIATANQGSEATYESGFVIDKFPISRPNLTFSTLTVSNMSPEDSSIYLCSVESQENYGYTFGSGTRLTVV.